The 20 T cell receptor beta chains in this list originate from one sample, sequenced in a study of blood T cell repertoires in COVID-19. Clones were sequenced by immunoSEQ multiplex PCR, and TCRdb holds only the in-frame ones, with some missing. Counted here are about 180,000 clones, about 79% occurring once; the ten biggest clones make up about 26%. Input material: peripheral blood. The receptors originated from a woman between 70 and 85 years old with acute or convalescent COVID-19.

The chain links TRBV4-2 to TRBJ2-7, with a possible D match to TRBD2 (5 bases). V was pared by 0 bases and J by 7 bases, with 13 bases between. Germline V gene lookup returns CDR1 LGHNA and CDR2 YNFKEQ. The CDR3 loop spans 14 amino acids. Here the CDR3 DNA reads TGTGCCAGCAGCCAAGATCTTCGGCGAGGGGAGCAGTACTTC. Its translation is CASSQDLRRGEQYF.

The V gene is TRBV7-8, the J gene TRBJ2-5, with D perhaps matching TRBD2 (6 bases). This CDR3 comprises 14 residues. The germline gives CDR1 SGHVS, CDR2 FQNEAQ. V dropped 5 bases and J dropped 5 bases, with 15 bases sitting between them. CDR3 in DNA: TGTGCCAGCAGCACCCGACTAGTCTGGGAGACCCAGTACTTC. Translated, it gives CASSTRLVWETQYF.

This chain links TRBV19 with TRBJ1-4; no clear D. V lost 2 bases to trimming and J lost 8 bases, with 6 bases between them. The CDR3 totals 12 residues. Germline values: CDR1 LNHDA, CDR2 SQIVND (reference sequence). CDR3 in DNA: TGTGCCAGTAGTATAAGAGGAGAAAAACTGTTTTTT. It translates to CASSIRGEKLFF. The full variable domain, rest sourced from reference TRBV19 and TRBJ1-4, is DGGITQSPKYLFRKEGQNVTLSCEQNLNHDAMYWYRQDPGQGLRLIYYSQIVNDFQKGDIAEGYSVSREKKESFPLTVTSAQKNPTAFYLCASSIRGEKLFFGSGTQLSVL.

J is TRBJ2-7 and V is TRBV19; 12 bases match TRBD2. The germline gives CDR1 LNHDA, CDR2 SQIVND (reference sequence). The CDR3 has 15 residues. V trimming: 6 bases; J trimming: 6 bases; junction bases outside the gene matches: 9. The CDR3 region is CASSPTSGSGVEQYF. The CDR3 DNA reads TGTGCCAGTAGCCCGACTAGCGGGAGTGGTGTCGAGCAGTACTTC.

The gene calls are TRBV7-2 and TRBJ2-7; D unresolved. Germline CDR1 SGHTA, CDR2 FQGNSA. This CDR3 is built from 15 residues. V was shortened by 2 bases and J by 0 bases, with 11 bases between the two germline ends. CDR3 DNA: TGTGCCAGCAGCTTAACTTTGATTGACTCCTACGAGCAGTACTTC. This codes for CASSLTLIDSYEQYF.

V is TRBV27 and J is TRBJ2-7; D is perhaps TRBD2 (5 bases). Per germline, CDR1 MNHEY and CDR2 SMNVEV (reference sequence). The length of the CDR3 is 11 residues. Trimming left V 4 bases short and J 4 bases short, with 5 bases between. DNA of the CDR3: TGTGCCAGCAGTTCGGGGTACGAGCAGTACTTC. Amino acid sequence: CASSSGYEQYF.

This chain links TRBV5-1 with TRBJ2-7, with 9 bases fitting TRBD1. The germline gives CDR1 SGHRS, CDR2 YFSETQ. This CDR3 spans 14 amino acids. V gave up 5 bases and J gave up 2 bases; unmatched junction bases: 5. The CDR3 reads CASRTGTGPYEQYF. CDR3 in DNA: TGCGCCAGCAGAACCGGGACAGGGCCCTACGAGCAGTACTTC. Drawing the rest from reference TRBV5-1 and TRBJ2-7, the complete variable domain is KAGVTQTPRYLIKTRGQQVTLSCSPISGHRSVSWYQQTPGQGLQFLFEYFSETQRNKGNFPGRFSGRQFSNSRSEMNVSTLELGDSALYLCASRTGTGPYEQYFGPGTRLTVT.

The chain combines TRBV12-2 with TRBJ1-2; the table gives TRBD1 as D, unverified against the DNA. TRBV12-2 is reported as a pseudogene. The CDR3 sequence is 13 residues long. This chain's CDR3 is CASRFPDRGSYTF. The CDR3 DNA sequence: TGTGCAAGTCGCTTCCCGGACAGGGGCAGCTACACCTTC.

V gene TRBV27 combines with J gene TRBJ2-5; D not resolved. V was pared by 4 bases and J by 4 bases, with 4 bases between. The CDR3 has 11 residues. CDR1 and CDR2 (germline): MNHEY, SMNVEV (reference sequence). CDR3 sequence reads: CASSYGETQYF. The CDR3 region has the DNA TGTGCCAGCAGTTACGGAGAGACCCAGTACTTC.

The chain links TRBV7-8 to TRBJ2-4, with D uncertain. Germline V gives CDR1 SGHVS, CDR2 FQNEAQ. Trimming pared 5 bases from V and 7 bases from J, leaving 9 bases between. The length of the CDR3 is 12 residues. As DNA, the CDR3 is TGTGCCAGCAGCCTCCAGGCTAACATTCAGTACTTC. This translates into CASSLQANIQYF.

The genes are TRBV9 and TRBJ2-3; TRBD2 agrees at 8 bases. CDR1 and CDR2 from the germline V gene are SGDLS and YYNGEE. V gave up 0 bases and J gave up 4 bases; unmatched junction bases: 10. The CDR3 loop spans 17 amino acids. CDR3 sequence: CASSVVPSGSIADTQYF. The CDR3 coding sequence is TGTGCCAGCAGCGTAGTGCCCAGCGGGAGCATAGCAGATACGCAGTATTTT. The full variable domain, in which reference TRBV9 and TRBJ2-3 provide the parts outside the CDR3, is DSGVTQTPKHLITATGQRVTLRCSPRSGDLSVYWYQQSLDQGLQFLIQYYNGEERAKGNILERFSAQQFPDLHSELNLSSLELGDSALYFCASSVVPSGSIADTQYFGPGTRLTVL.

V usage is TRBV30 and J usage is TRBJ2-5, with TRBD1 matching over 7 bases. The CDR3 loop spans 13 amino acids. Germline assignment: CDR1 GTSNPN and CDR2 SVGIG (reference sequence). Trimming at V came to 5 bases and at J to 4 bases, leaving 7 bases not matched to a gene. The CDR3 sequence is CAWGLTGAETQYF. CDR3 in DNA: TGTGCCTGGGGCCTAACAGGGGCAGAGACCCAGTACTTC. The whole variable domain, filled in from reference TRBV30 and TRBJ2-5, reads SQTIHQWPATLVQPVGSPLSLECTVEGTSNPNLYWYRQAAGRGLQLLFYSVGIGQISSEVPQNLSASRPQDRQFILSSKKLLLSDSGFYLCAWGLTGAETQYFGPGTRLLVL.

This clone appeared once. V and J are TRBV6-5 and TRBJ2-7; 9 nucleotides match TRBD1. The ends lost 7 bases at V and 1 base at J; junction bases unmatched: 5. The CDR3 runs 14 residues. Germline V CDR1 and CDR2: MNHEY, SVGAGI. The CDR3 DNA is TGTGCCAGCAAAAACGGACAGGGGTCCTACGAGCAGTACTTC. Protein sequence: CASKNGQGSYEQYF.

This sequence joins TRBV29-1 and TRBJ1-1, with unresolved D. This CDR3 spans 13 amino acids. V was shortened by 3 bases and J by 1 base, with 9 bases between the two germline ends. From germline, CDR1 is SQVTM and CDR2 ANQGSEA. The CDR3 bases are TGCAGCGTTGAGACGCAGGCGAACACTGAAGCTTTCTTT. Protein product: CSVETQANTEAFF. The full variable domain, in which reference TRBV29-1 and TRBJ1-1 provide the parts outside the CDR3, is SAVISQKPSRDICQRGTSLTIQCQVDSQVTMMFWYRQQPGQSLTLIATANQGSEATYESGFVIDKFPISRPNLTFSTLTVSNMSPEDSSIYLCSVETQANTEAFFGQGTRLTVV.

The chain employs TRBV5-1 and TRBJ2-4, with 10 bases identical to TRBD1. Germline CDR1 reads SGHRS; CDR2 reads YFSETQ. This CDR3 has 13 residues. V dropped 4 bases and J dropped 8; count of bases not matched to a gene: 3. The CDR3 DNA follows: TGCGCCAGCAGCGCTGGGACAGGGGACATTCAGTACTTC. It is translated as CASSAGTGDIQYF.

The V and J genes are TRBV5-1 and TRBJ2-7; 8 bases align to TRBD1. This CDR3 has 14 amino acids. Looked up from germline, CDR1 is SGHRS and CDR2 is YFSETQ. After removal of 2 bases from V and 3 bases from J, the junction contained 4 bases not matched to a gene. CDR3 DNA sequence: TGCGCCAGCAGCTTTCGGACAGGGAACTACGAGCAGTACTTC. Translated: CASSFRTGNYEQYF.

The CDR3 bases are TGCAGTGCTAGTCGCACGGGGAACACTGAAGCTTTCTTT. Encoded protein: CSASRTGNTEAFF. This sequence joins TRBV20-1 and TRBJ1-1; D remains ambiguous. V lost 3 bases and J lost 1, with 9 bases in between. The germline CDR1 and CDR2 sequences are DFQATT and SNEGSKA (reference sequence). The CDR3 is 13 amino acids.

The chain uses TRBV6-5 and TRBJ1-2; 7 bases line up with TRBD1. This CDR3 contains 14 residues. Germline-derived CDR1 and CDR2 are MNHEY and SVGAGI. Germline trimming cut 6 bases from V and 0 bases from J; bases unmatched to any gene: 4. CDR3 residues: CASRGTGANYGYTF. CDR3 nucleotide sequence: TGTGCCAGCAGGGGAACAGGGGCTAACTATGGCTACACCTTC.

In its sample, this clone was seen once. The CDR3 DNA sequence: TGTGCCAGCAGCGCCGGGAGGGCCTCGGAGACCCAGTACTTC. Protein sequence: CASSAGRASETQYF. The chain combines TRBV9 with TRBJ2-5; 8 bases agree with TRBD2. This CDR3 has 14 amino acids. CDR1 and CDR2 (germline): SGDLS, YYNGEE. The ends lost 3 bases at V and 5 bases at J; junction bases unmatched: 6.

The gene calls are TRBV6-1 and TRBJ1-1, with a weak D call TRBD1 (5 bases). Trimming left V 2 bases short and J 9 bases short, with 19 bases between. CDR1 MNHNS and CDR2 SASEGT come from the germline V gene. The CDR3 totals 15 residues. The CDR3 loop is CASSERARVQLKAFF. The CDR3 DNA reads as TGTGCCAGCAGTGAAAGGGCCAGGGTTCAGCTGAAAGCTTTCTTT.